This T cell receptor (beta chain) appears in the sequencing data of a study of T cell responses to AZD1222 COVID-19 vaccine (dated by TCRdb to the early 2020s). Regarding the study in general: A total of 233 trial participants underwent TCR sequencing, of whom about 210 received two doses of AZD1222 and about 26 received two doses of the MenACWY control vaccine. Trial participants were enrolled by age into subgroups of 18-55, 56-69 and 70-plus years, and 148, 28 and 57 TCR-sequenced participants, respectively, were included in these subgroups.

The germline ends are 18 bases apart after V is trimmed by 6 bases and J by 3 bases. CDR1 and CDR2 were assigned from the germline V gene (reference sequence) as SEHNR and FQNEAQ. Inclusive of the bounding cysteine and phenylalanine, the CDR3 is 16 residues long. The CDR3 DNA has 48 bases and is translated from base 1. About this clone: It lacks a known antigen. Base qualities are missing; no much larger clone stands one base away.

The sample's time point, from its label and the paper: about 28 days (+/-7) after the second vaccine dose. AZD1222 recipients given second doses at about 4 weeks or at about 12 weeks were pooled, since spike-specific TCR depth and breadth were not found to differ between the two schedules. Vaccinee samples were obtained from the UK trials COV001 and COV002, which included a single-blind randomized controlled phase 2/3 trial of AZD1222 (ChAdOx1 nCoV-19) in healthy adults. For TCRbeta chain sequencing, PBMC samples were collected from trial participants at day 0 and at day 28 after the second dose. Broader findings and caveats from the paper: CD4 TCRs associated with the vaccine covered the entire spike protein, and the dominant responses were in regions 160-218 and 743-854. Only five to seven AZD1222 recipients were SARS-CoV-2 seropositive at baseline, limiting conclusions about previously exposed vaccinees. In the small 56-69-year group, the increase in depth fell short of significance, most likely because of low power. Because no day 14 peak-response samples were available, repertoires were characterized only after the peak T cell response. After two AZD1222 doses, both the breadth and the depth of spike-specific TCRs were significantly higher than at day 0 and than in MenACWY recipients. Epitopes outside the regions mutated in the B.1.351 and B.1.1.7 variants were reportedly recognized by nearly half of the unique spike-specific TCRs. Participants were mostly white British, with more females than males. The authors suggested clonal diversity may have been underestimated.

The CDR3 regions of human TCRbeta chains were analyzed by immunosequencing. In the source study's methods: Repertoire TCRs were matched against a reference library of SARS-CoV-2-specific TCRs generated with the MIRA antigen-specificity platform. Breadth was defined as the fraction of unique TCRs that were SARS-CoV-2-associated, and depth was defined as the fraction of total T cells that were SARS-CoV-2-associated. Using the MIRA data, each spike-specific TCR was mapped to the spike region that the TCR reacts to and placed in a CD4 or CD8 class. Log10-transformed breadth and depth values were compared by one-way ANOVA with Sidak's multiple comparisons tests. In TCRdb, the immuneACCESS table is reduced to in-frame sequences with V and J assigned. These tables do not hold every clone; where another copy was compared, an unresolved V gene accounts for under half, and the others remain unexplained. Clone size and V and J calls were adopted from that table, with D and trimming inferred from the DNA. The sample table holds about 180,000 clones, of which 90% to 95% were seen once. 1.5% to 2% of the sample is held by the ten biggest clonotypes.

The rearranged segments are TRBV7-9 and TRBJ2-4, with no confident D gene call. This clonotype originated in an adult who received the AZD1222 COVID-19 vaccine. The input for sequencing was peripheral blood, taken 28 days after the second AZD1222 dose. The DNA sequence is TGTGCCAGCAGTCTCATAGGAAGATTCGGCAAAAACATTCAGTACTTC. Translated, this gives CASSLIGRFGKNIQYF.